The following is a T cell receptor (beta chain) sequence with its context. The authors' processing: By means of reference gene primer amplification, nucleated cell counts were estimated. Sequencing was performed with immunoSEQ multiplex PCR; in TCRdb, only in-frame clones are kept and a portion is missing. V and J calls and clone size come straight from that table; D and trimming were deduced from the DNA. Among under 200,000 clones listed, about 89% were seen once. CDR1 is MNHEY and CDR2 is SVGAGI in the germline V gene. CDR3 length: 12 residues. The V end was cut by 5 bases, the J end by 7 bases, with 11 bases between. This entry belongs to a study of blood T cell repertoires in COVID-19. Whole-study context: COVID-19 samples collected from the United States, Italy and Spain covered acute and convalescent phases.

The sample consisted of peripheral blood. The chain combines TRBV6-5 with TRBJ1-2; no clear D gene. The clonotype originates from a man aged 65 to 79 with acute or convalescent COVID-19. The CDR3 bases are TGTGCCAGCAGTCCCGAGACACGTGGCTACACCTTC. Amino acids: CASSPETRGYTF.